These 10 T cell receptor beta chains came from one sample sequenced in a study of cytomegalovirus exposure and HLA in healthy donors. The PCR employed 60 Vbeta primers together with 13 Jbeta primers. Method: immunoSEQ multiplex PCR; TCRdb's copy keeps in-frame clones and lacks some. This table holds approximately 120,000 clones, 70% to 85% found once. Input material: PBMCs. The receptors stem from a man aged 35 to 55 in good health and CMV-seropositive.

The chain links TRBV18 to TRBJ2-7, with no clear D. V lost 3 bases and J lost 2, with 11 bases in between. From germline, CDR1 is KGHSH and CDR2 LQKENI. The CDR3 loop spans 14 amino acids. CDR3: CASSPPDGAYEQYF. The CDR3 DNA sequence: TGTGCCAGCTCACCGCCCGACGGAGCCTACGAGCAGTACTTC.

The rearrangement links TRBV29-1 to TRBJ1-2, with 10 nucleotides matching TRBD1. Germline CDR1 SQVTM, CDR2 ANQGSEA. The CDR3 spans 12 residues. Trimming took 6 bases from V and 6 from J; bases not matched to a gene: 4. CDR3 DNA: TGCAGCGTAGAGACAGGGGGCGATGGCTACACCTTC. It translates to CSVETGGDGYTF.

The rearrangement joins TRBV6-1 to TRBJ2-3, with a tentative D call TRBD1 (5 bases). Germline lookup yields CDR1 MNHNS and CDR2 SASEGT. Trimming shortened V by 6 bases and J by 1 base, and 11 bases separated the two germline ends. The CDR3 length is 14 residues. The CDR3 region is CASRTDIGTDTQYF. The DNA of the CDR3 is TGTGCCAGCAGGACAGATATAGGCACAGATACGCAGTATTTT.

This chain joins TRBV19 and TRBJ2-2; TRBD1 matches 10 bases. Germline loops: CDR1 LNHDA, CDR2 SQIVND (reference sequence). V gave up 9 bases and J gave up 1 base; unmatched junction bases: 5. The CDR3 has 15 residues. CDR3 region: CASAWTGGNTGELFF. The CDR3 region has the DNA TGTGCCAGCGCCTGGACAGGGGGGAACACCGGGGAGCTGTTTTTT. The full variable domain, rest sourced from reference TRBV19 and TRBJ2-2, is DGGITQSPKYLFRKEGQNVTLSCEQNLNHDAMYWYRQDPGQGLRLIYYSQIVNDFQKGDIAEGYSVSREKKESFPLTVTSAQKNPTAFYLCASAWTGGNTGELFFGEGSRLTVL.

V usage is TRBV6-6 and J usage is TRBJ2-3; no definite D call. CDR3 length: 12 amino acids. V lost 8 bases, J lost 3 bases, and 9 bases lay in between. Germline-derived CDR1 and CDR2 are MNHNY and SVGAGI (reference sequence). The CDR3 nucleotides read TGTGCCAGCTTGGCGGTAACAGATACGCAGTATTTT. It is translated as CASLAVTDTQYF.

The genes are TRBV6-1 and TRBJ2-1; 10 bases match TRBD2. V trimming: 8 bases; J trimming: 7 bases; junction bases outside the gene matches: 11. This CDR3 region has 15 residues. CDR1 and CDR2 (germline): MNHNS, SASEGT. This CDR3 reads CASRWSGGAGNEQFF. The CDR3 DNA reads TGTGCCAGCCGTTGGAGCGGGGGGGCCGGGAATGAGCAGTTCTTC.

The CDR3 region is CAWSNQGAGNTEAFF. The CDR3 DNA is TGTGCCTGGAGTAACCAGGGAGCGGGGAACACTGAAGCTTTCTTT. The rearrangement links TRBV30 to TRBJ1-1; TRBD1 is a possible D gene (5 bases). V lost 2 bases to trimming and J lost 1 base, with 14 bases between them. Per the germline V gene, CDR1 is GTSNPN and CDR2 is SVGIG (reference sequence). This CDR3 is built from 15 residues.

In its sample, this clone was seen a few times. V is TRBV28 and J is TRBJ2-1; 9 bases align to TRBD2. There are 15 residues in the CDR3. Looked up from germline, CDR1 is MDHEN and CDR2 is SYDVKM. The ends lost 4 bases at V and 5 bases at J; junction bases unmatched: 6. The CDR3 loop reads CASSSLAGENNEQFF. The CDR3 nucleotides are TGTGCCAGCAGTTCCTTAGCGGGGGAGAACAATGAGCAGTTCTTC.

The chain has TRBV7-2 and TRBJ1-2, with D possibly being TRBD1 (6 bases). The germline V and J ends were trimmed by 5 bases and 4 bases, with 17 bases remaining between them. The germline gives CDR1 SGHTA, CDR2 FQGNSA. The CDR3 length is 15 residues. In DNA, the CDR3 is TGTGCCAGCAGCATCACAGGGCGTGGTGGCTATGGCTACACCTTC. Encoded protein: CASSITGRGGYGYTF.

This chain uses TRBV6-6 with TRBJ2-2; possibly TRBD2 for D (5 bases). Germline lookup yields CDR1 MNHNY and CDR2 SVGAGI (reference sequence). CDR3 length: 15 amino acids. Trimming stripped 4 bases from V and 3 bases from J, with 12 bases between. This CDR3 reads CASSSRRADTGELFF. CDR3 DNA: TGTGCCAGCAGTTCGAGGCGGGCAGACACCGGGGAGCTGTTTTTT.